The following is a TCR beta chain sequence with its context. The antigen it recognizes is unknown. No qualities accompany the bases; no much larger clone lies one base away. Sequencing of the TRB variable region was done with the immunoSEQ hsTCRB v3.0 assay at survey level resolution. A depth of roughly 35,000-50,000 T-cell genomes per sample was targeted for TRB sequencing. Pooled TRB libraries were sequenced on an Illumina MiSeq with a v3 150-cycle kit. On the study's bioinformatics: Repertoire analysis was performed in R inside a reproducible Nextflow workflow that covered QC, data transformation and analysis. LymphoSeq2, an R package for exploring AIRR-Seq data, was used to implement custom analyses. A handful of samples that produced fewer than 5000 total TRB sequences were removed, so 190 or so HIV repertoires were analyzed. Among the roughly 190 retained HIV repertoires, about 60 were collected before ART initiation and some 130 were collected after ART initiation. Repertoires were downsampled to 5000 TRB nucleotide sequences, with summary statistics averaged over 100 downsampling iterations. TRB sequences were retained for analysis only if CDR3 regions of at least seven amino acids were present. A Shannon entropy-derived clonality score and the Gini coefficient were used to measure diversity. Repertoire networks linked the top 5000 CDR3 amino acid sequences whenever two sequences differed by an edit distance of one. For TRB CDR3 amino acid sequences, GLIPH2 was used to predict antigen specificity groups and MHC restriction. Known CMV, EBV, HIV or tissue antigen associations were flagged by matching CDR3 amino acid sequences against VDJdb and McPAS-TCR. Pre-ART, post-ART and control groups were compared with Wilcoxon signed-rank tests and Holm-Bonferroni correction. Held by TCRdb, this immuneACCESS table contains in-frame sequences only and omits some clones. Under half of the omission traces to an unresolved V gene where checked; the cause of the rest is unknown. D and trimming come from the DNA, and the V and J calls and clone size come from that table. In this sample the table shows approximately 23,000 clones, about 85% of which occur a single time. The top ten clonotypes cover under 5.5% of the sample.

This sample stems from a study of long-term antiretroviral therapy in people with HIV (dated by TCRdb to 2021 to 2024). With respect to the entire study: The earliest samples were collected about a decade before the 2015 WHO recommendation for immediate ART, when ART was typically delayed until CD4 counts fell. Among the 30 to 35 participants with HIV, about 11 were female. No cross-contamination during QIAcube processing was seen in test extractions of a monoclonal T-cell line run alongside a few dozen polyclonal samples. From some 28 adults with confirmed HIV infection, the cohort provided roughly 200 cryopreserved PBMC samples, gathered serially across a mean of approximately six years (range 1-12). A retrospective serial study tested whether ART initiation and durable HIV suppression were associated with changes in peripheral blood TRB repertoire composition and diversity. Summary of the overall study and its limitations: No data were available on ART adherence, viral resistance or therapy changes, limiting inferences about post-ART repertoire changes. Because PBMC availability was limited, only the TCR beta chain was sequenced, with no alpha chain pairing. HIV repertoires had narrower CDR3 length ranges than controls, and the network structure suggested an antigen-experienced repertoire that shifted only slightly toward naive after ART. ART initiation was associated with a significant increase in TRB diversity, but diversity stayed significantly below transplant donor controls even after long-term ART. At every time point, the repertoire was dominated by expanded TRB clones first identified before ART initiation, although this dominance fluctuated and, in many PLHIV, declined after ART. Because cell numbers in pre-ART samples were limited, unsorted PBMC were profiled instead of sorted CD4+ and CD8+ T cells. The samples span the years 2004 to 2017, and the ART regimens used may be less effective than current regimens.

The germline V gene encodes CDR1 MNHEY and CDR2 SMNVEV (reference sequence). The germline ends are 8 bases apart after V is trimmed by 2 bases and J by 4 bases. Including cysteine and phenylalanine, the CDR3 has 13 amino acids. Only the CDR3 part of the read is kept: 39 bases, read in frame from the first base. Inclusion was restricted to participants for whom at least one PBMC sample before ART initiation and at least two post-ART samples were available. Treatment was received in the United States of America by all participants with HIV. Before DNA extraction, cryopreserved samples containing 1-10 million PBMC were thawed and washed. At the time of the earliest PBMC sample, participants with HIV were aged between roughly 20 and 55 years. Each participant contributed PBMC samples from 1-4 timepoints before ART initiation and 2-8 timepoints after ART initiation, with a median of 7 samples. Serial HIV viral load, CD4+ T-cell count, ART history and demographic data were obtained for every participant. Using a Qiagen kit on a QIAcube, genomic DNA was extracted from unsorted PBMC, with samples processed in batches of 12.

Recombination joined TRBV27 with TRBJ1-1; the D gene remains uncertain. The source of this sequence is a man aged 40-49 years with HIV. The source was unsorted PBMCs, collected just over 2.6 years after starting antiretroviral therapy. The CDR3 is CASSLRGPTEAFF. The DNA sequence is TGTGCCAGCAGTTTACGGGGTCCCACTGAAGCTTTCTTT.